The next 24 T cell receptor beta chains were all read from a single sample in a study of radiotherapy plus CTLA-4 blockade in lung cancer. Here immunoSEQ multiplex PCR was the method, and the copy in TCRdb shows in-frame clones only, minus some. The table lists about 72,000 clones, roughly 75% of them singletons. This sample comprised peripheral blood, obtained from a patient treated with radiotherapy plus ipilimumab. All receptors come from a human donor with non-small cell lung cancer who had a complete response to radiotherapy plus ipilimumab.

V usage is TRBV28 and J usage is TRBJ2-5; the match to TRBD2 covers 8 bases. Per germline, CDR1 MDHEN and CDR2 SYDVKM. With V trimmed by 4 bases and J by 1 base, 5 bases remained unmatched. The CDR3 spans 15 residues. Here the CDR3 reads CASSSLSGAQETQYF. The CDR3 coding sequence is TGTGCCAGCAGTTCCCTTAGCGGGGCCCAAGAGACCCAGTACTTC.

The V gene is TRBV7-8, the J gene TRBJ1-5; no definite D call. V lost 1 base and J 1 base, leaving 5 bases between the germline ends. Looked up from germline, CDR1 is SGHVS and CDR2 is FQNEAQ. There are 14 residues in the CDR3. CDR3 amino acids: CASSLGWSNQPQHF. CDR3 nucleotides: TGTGCCAGCAGCTTAGGGTGGAGCAATCAGCCCCAGCATTTT.

This clone appeared once. The genes are TRBV6-1 and TRBJ2-2; D gene unclear. V lost 7 bases and J lost 7, with 13 bases in between. The germline V gene encodes CDR1 MNHNS and CDR2 SASEGT. This CDR3 region has 13 residues. CDR3 sequence reads: CASIPRSIGELFF. DNA for the CDR3: TGTGCCAGCATCCCTAGGAGTATCGGGGAGCTGTTTTTT.

The chain carries TRBV30 and TRBJ1-3, with D tentatively TRBD1 (5 bases). V was trimmed by 4 bases and J by 4 bases, leaving 8 bases between them. CDR3 length equals 12 residues. Germline CDR1 and CDR2: GTSNPN and SVGIG (reference sequence). CDR3 coding DNA: TGTGCCTGGATGGGGGGAGGAAACACCATATATTTT. Protein sequence: CAWMGGGNTIYF.

This chain links TRBV18 with TRBJ2-5, with TRBD1 identical over 10 bases. Trimming cost V 3 bases and J 3 bases; bases outside gene matches: 1. The CDR3 totals 14 residues. Germline loops: CDR1 KGHSH, CDR2 LQKENI. CDR3 loop: CASSPGTGEETQYF. The CDR3 bases are TGTGCCAGCTCACCTGGGACAGGGGAAGAGACCCAGTACTTC. The full variable domain, rest sourced from reference TRBV18 and TRBJ2-5, is NAGVMQNPRHLVRRRGQEARLRCSPMKGHSHVYWYRQLPEEGLKFMVYLQKENIIDESGMPKERFSAEFPKEGPSILRIQQVVRGDSAAYFCASSPGTGEETQYFGPGTRLLVL.

The chain joins TRBV5-5 to TRBJ1-4; unclear D gene. This CDR3 comprises 13 residues. Looked up from germline, CDR1 is SGHKS and CDR2 is YYEKEE (reference sequence). Trimming removed 2 bases at V and 8 bases at J, with 10 bases between. CDR3 sequence reads: CASSFNKREKLFF. The CDR3 DNA sequence: TGTGCCAGCAGCTTTAACAAGCGCGAAAAACTGTTTTTT.

The V call is TRBV5-1, the J call TRBJ2-5; TRBD1 matches at 8 bases. Trimming took 4 bases from V and 1 from J; bases not matched to a gene: 3. Germline CDR1 SGHRS, CDR2 YFSETQ. CDR3 size: 14 residues. The CDR3 coding sequence is TGCGCCAGCAGCAGGGGGACAGGCCAAGAGACCCAGTACTTC. It yields the protein CASSRGTGQETQYF.

This clone has a handful of counts. The CDR3 DNA is TGTGCCAGCCTTCGGGGGCGGACTTTCCAAGAGACCCAGTACTTC. This encodes CASLRGRTFQETQYF. This chain connects TRBV28 to TRBJ2-5, with D possibly called TRBD1 or TRBD2 (6 bases each). Trimming removed 8 bases at V and 1 base at J, with 17 bases between. The CDR3 sequence is 15 residues long. In germline, CDR1 is MDHEN, CDR2 SYDVKM.

The genes are TRBV27 and TRBJ1-2, with no clear D. The ends were cut back, 4 bases at V and 8 bases at J, with 14 bases in the middle. The CDR3 consists of 13 residues. CDR1 and CDR2 from the germline V gene are MNHEY and SMNVEV (reference sequence). CDR3 DNA sequence: TGTGCCAGCAGTTCCACCAATTCGGACGGCTACACCTTC. It translates to CASSSTNSDGYTF.

The J gene is TRBJ2-2, the V gene TRBV15; TRBD1 is a possible D gene (6 bases). The CDR3 length is 17 residues. Trimming removed 1 base at V and 6 bases at J, with 18 bases between. The germline V gene encodes CDR1 LNHNV and CDR2 YYDKDF (reference sequence). For the CDR3, the DNA is TGTGCCACCAGCAGAGCAGGCCTCAGGGGTATATCCGGGGAGCTGTTTTTT. Encoded protein: CATSRAGLRGISGELFF.

V gene TRBV4-3 combines with J gene TRBJ1-5; D is unresolved. The germline V gene encodes CDR1 LGHNA and CDR2 YSLEER. V dropped 4 bases and J dropped 0 bases, with 13 bases sitting between them. The CDR3 is made up of 16 amino acids. CDR3 protein: CASSLELTYSNQPQHF. The CDR3 region has the DNA TGCGCCAGCAGCCTAGAACTCACCTATAGCAATCAGCCCCAGCATTTT.

The chain recombines TRBV6-5 with TRBJ2-1; TRBD1 matches at 7 bases. Trimming cost V 8 bases and J 3 bases; bases outside gene matches: 4. This CDR3 has 13 amino acids. Germline assignment: CDR1 MNHEY and CDR2 SVGAGI. The DNA for the CDR3 is TGTGCCAGCGGCGGACAGGACTACAATGAGCAGTTCTTC. Its translation is CASGGQDYNEQFF.

As regards this clone: At one of its ends the junction is not consistent with the germline gene, which may arise from a read error. This chain uses TRBV6-1 with TRBJ2-1; TRBD1 matches at 9 bases. Germline V gene sequence: CDR1 MNHNS, CDR2 SASEGT. The CDR3 is 13 residues long. CDR3 nucleotide sequence: TGTGCGAGCAGTCGGACAGGGGAGAATGAGCAGTTCTTC. It codes for CASSRTGENEQFF.

The chain recombines TRBV7-9 with TRBJ2-5; 11 nucleotides align to TRBD2. V shed 5 bases and J 3 bases; nucleotides not matched to a gene: 2. The CDR3 consists of 14 residues. The germline V gene has CDR1 SEHNR and CDR2 FQNEAQ (reference sequence). CDR3 protein: CASSLLAGEETQYF. CDR3 DNA sequence: TGTGCCAGCAGCCTACTAGCGGGGGAAGAGACCCAGTACTTC.

J is TRBJ1-1 and V is TRBV28; D not resolved. Trimming took 3 bases from V and 1 from J, leaving 9 bases between them. CDR3 size: 14 residues. CDR1 MDHEN and CDR2 SYDVKM come from the germline V gene. CDR3 residues: CASSLTQPNTEAFF. CDR3 nucleotides: TGTGCCAGCAGTTTGACCCAGCCGAACACTGAAGCTTTCTTT.

The chain has TRBV9 and TRBJ2-1; unclear D gene. CDR3 length equals 17 residues. The V end was cut by 0 bases, the J end by 1 base, with 14 bases between. CDR1 and CDR2 from the germline V gene are SGDLS and YYNGEE. The CDR3 region is CASSVEFGPVSYNEQFF. The CDR3 nucleotides read TGTGCCAGCAGCGTAGAGTTCGGCCCCGTTTCCTACAATGAGCAGTTCTTC.

The genes are TRBV2 and TRBJ1-2; weak D call: TRBD1 (5 bases). CDR1 and CDR2 (germline): SNHLY, FYNNEI. With 6 bases removed from V and 0 bases from J, the gap between germline ends came to 14 bases. The CDR3 loop spans 15 amino acids. CDR3 loop: CASRGLVITNYGYTF. For the CDR3, the DNA is TGTGCCAGCAGGGGGCTAGTAATTACTAACTATGGCTACACCTTC.

The rearrangement links TRBV5-1 to TRBJ2-7; possibly TRBD1 for D (6 bases). This CDR3 is 14 amino acids long. V lost 4 bases to trimming and J lost 0 bases, with 11 bases between them. Germline CDR1 and CDR2: SGHRS and YFSETQ. In DNA, the CDR3 is TGCGCCAGCAGCCAAGGACAGAACTCCTACGAGCAGTACTTC. This encodes CASSQGQNSYEQYF.

V and J are TRBV4-3 and TRBJ1-1; D ambiguous. The CDR3 sequence is 15 residues long. Trimming removed 0 bases at V and 1 base at J, with 9 bases between. CDR1 LGHNA and CDR2 YSLEER come from the germline V gene. Here the CDR3 DNA reads TGCGCCAGCAGCCAAGAAGCAGCCCCGAACACTGAAGCTTTCTTT. Protein product: CASSQEAAPNTEAFF.

V usage is TRBV5-1 and J usage is TRBJ1-1, with 11 bases fitting TRBD1. In germline, CDR1 is SGHRS, CDR2 YFSETQ. This CDR3 region has 15 residues. With 4 bases clipped from V and 1 base from J, the junction kept 3 bases outside the gene matches. The CDR3 is CASSPGTGGNTEAFF. In nucleotides, the CDR3 is TGCGCCAGCAGCCCAGGGACAGGGGGGAACACTGAAGCTTTCTTT.

CDR3 protein: CASSQGQGVQETQYF. Here the CDR3 DNA reads TGCGCCAGCAGCCAAGGACAGGGGGTTCAAGAGACCCAGTACTTC. This chain uses TRBV4-3 with TRBJ2-5, with 9 bases identical to TRBD1. The length of the CDR3 is 15 residues. Germline V gives CDR1 LGHNA, CDR2 YSLEER. V lost 1 base to trimming and J lost 2 bases; unmatched junction nucleotides: 2.

This clone was counted once. Sequence at one end of the junction differs from germline and may be a read error. The genes are TRBV7-9 and TRBJ2-1, with D perhaps TRBD1 (5 bases). This CDR3 is built from 13 residues. Germline lookup yields CDR1 SEHNR and CDR2 FQNEAQ (reference sequence). The DNA of the CDR3 is TGCGACCTAGGACAAAGAAAACGAACAGAGCAGTTCTTC. This encodes CDLGQRKRTEQFF.

The chain combines TRBV10-3 with TRBJ1-4; D not resolved. Germline loops: CDR1 ENHRY, CDR2 SYGVKD. Trimming pared 2 bases from V and 8 bases from J, leaving 6 bases between. There are 12 residues in the CDR3. As DNA, the CDR3 is TGTGCCATCAGTGAGGCAGGCGAAAAACTGTTTTTT. Translated, it gives CAISEAGEKLFF.

V and J are TRBV18 and TRBJ2-6; 7 bases map to TRBD1. There are 15 residues in the CDR3. The junction had 1 base not matched to a gene; V was cut back by 3 bases and J by 2 bases. Germline lookup yields CDR1 KGHSH and CDR2 LQKENI. This chain's CDR3 is CASSPDRAGANVLTF. In nucleotides, the CDR3 is TGTGCCAGCTCACCCGACAGGGCTGGGGCCAACGTCCTGACTTTC.